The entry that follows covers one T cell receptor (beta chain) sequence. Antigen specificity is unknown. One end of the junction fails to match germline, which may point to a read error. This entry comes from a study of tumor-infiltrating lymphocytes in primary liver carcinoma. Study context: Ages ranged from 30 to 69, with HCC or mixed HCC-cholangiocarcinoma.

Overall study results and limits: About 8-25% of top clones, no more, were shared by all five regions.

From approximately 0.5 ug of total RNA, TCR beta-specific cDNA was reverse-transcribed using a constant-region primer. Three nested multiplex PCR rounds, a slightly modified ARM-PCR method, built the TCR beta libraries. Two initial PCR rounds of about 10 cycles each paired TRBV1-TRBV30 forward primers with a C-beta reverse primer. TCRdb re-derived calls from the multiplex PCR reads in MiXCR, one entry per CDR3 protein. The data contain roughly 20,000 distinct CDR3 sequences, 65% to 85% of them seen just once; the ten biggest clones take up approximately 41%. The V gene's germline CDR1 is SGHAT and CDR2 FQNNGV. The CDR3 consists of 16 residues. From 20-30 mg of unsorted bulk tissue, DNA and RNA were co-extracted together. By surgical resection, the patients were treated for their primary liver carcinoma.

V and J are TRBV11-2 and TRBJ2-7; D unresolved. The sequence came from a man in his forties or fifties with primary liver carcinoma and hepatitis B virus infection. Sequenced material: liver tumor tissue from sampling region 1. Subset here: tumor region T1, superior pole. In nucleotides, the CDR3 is TGTGCCAGCAGCTTCAGTACGACCGGCCTCTCCTACGAGCATTACTTC. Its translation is CASSFSTTGLSYEHYF.